The 6 T cell receptor beta chains below come from one sample, sequenced in a study of T cell responses to AZD1222 COVID-19 vaccine. Libraries were prepared by immunoSEQ multiplex PCR; TCRdb keeps only in-frame clonotypes and omits some of them. The sample includes more than 100,000 clones, about 85% of them seen just once. Specimen: peripheral blood, collected on day 0 of AZD1222 vaccination. These TCRs come from an adult in good health.

The gene calls are TRBV27 and TRBJ2-7; 9 bases agree with TRBD2. The CDR3 extends over 15 amino acids. The germline V gene encodes CDR1 MNHEY and CDR2 SMNVEV (reference sequence). V lost 4 bases to trimming and J lost 3 bases; unmatched junction nucleotides: 7. CDR3 amino acids: CASSSPRGGDYEQYF. The CDR3 bases are TGTGCCAGCAGTTCACCGCGGGGGGGGGACTACGAGCAGTACTTC.

The rearrangement uses TRBV10-3 and TRBJ2-5; 13 positions match TRBD2. The CDR3 covers 14 residues. CDR1 ENHRY and CDR2 SYGVKD come from the germline V gene. V lost 6 bases to trimming and J lost 3 bases; unmatched junction nucleotides: 1. CDR3 coding DNA: TGTGCCATCAGAACTAGCGGGGGGGAAGAGACCCAGTACTTC. Protein sequence: CAIRTSGGEETQYF.

This clone is a singleton in its sample. The V gene is TRBV24-1, the J gene TRBJ1-5, with 9 bases aligning to TRBD1. The ends lost 3 bases at V and 5 bases at J; junction bases unmatched: 4. Germline-derived CDR1 and CDR2 are KGHDR and SFDVKD. This CDR3 spans 15 amino acids. The CDR3 spells CATSDRDRVDQPQHF. In nucleotides, the CDR3 is TGTGCCACCAGTGATCGGGACAGGGTGGATCAGCCCCAGCATTTT.

This clone was seen a handful of times. V and J are TRBV19 and TRBJ2-6; no firm D call. The CDR3 has 16 residues. Germline V gene sequence: CDR1 LNHDA, CDR2 SQIVND (reference sequence). The V end lost 5 bases, the J end lost 0 bases, and 11 bases lay between the germline ends. The chain's CDR3 is CASSDSFLSGANVLTF. The CDR3 coding sequence is TGTGCCAGTAGTGATTCCTTCCTCTCTGGGGCCAACGTCCTGACTTTC.

The genes are TRBV5-1 and TRBJ1-5; D unclear. Germline V gives CDR1 SGHRS, CDR2 YFSETQ. Between the trimmed V and J ends, which lost 4 bases and 7 bases, there was a span of 12 bases. The CDR3 covers 13 residues. The CDR3 DNA sequence: TGCGCCAGCAGCACCGGAAACGGGCAGCCCCAGCATTTT. Protein: CASSTGNGQPQHF.

J is TRBJ2-1 and V is TRBV24-1, with D uncertain. Germline lookup yields CDR1 KGHDR and CDR2 SFDVKD. The CDR3 totals 16 residues. Trimming pared 4 bases from V and 4 bases from J, leaving 16 bases between. The CDR3 region is CATSETAHPMYNEQFF. DNA for the CDR3: TGTGCCACCAGTGAAACAGCCCATCCCATGTACAATGAGCAGTTCTTC.